The T cell receptor (beta chain) described here comes from a study of T cell responses to AZD1222 COVID-19 vaccine. Study-level points and caveats: None of the repertoires were sampled until the peak T cell response had passed. Targets within unmutated variant regions were reportedly found for nearly half of spike-specific TCRs.

TCRdb's copy holds only in-frame clones and misses some; the assay was immunoSEQ multiplex PCR. The sample lists about 150,000 clones, roughly 87% seen once, with approximately 5.1% in the top ten. Note on this clone: Its antigen is unidentified.

Material: peripheral blood, obtained on day 0 of AZD1222 vaccination. The clonotype originates from an adult in good health.

The CDR3: CASSQDPGGETQYF. The CDR3 nucleotides are TGTGCCAGCAGCCAAGATCCCGGGGGAGAGACCCAGTACTTC. The chain is built from TRBV14 and TRBJ2-5, with D possibly matching TRBD2 (6 bases). CDR1 is SGHDN, CDR2 FVKESK, per germline. The CDR3 runs 14 residues. V was shortened by 0 bases and J by 4 bases, with 9 bases between the two germline ends.